The present entry profiles one T cell receptor beta chain with its context. This sample stems from a study of blood T cell repertoires in COVID-19. In the original workflow: Quantification of nucleated cells was approximated via reference gene primer amplification. Sequencing was performed with immunoSEQ multiplex PCR; in TCRdb, only in-frame clones are kept and a portion is missing. Clone size and the V and J calls come from that table; the DNA yielded D and trimming. Found here are about 220,000 clones, around 83% of them singletons; the top ten hold 2.9%. Trimming pared 0 bases from V and 14 bases from J, leaving 17 bases between. CDR1 is MNHEY and CDR2 is SVGAGI in the germline V gene. CDR3 length: 14 amino acids.

The chain recombines TRBV6-5 with TRBJ2-1, with D possibly TRBD2 on 5 matching bases. The origin of this receptor is a man aged 50-59 years who had recovered from COVID-19. Sequencing was carried out using peripheral blood. The CDR3 loop reads CASSYSPRGQYEFF. The CDR3, as DNA: TGTGCCAGCAGTTACTCACCCCGCGGGCAGTATGAGTTCTTC.